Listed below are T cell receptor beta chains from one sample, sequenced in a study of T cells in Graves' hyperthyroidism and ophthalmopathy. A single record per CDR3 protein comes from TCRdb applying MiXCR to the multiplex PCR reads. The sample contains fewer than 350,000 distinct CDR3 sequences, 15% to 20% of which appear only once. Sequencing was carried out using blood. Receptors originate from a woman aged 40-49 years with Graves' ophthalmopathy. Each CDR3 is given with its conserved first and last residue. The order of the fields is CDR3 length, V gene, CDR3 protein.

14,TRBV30,CAWSGPGQQETQYF
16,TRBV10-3,CASSESVTRSSYEQYF
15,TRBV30,CAWSVLGTDPNGYTF
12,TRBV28,CASTLPRGPQHF
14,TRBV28,CASSSWGDRTEAFF
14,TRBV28,CASSLWTRKSEQYF
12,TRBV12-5,CASGMDRVGYTF
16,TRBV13,CASSLGLSGGHYEQYF
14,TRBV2,CASSRDSPNYGYTF
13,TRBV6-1,CASSDPKVQPQHF
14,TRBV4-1,CASSQERVSYEQYF
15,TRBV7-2,CASRLAGGRRYEQYF
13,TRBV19,CASSHARFGEQYF
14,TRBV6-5,CASSYSILDSPLHF
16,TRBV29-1,CSVEVLSGSLSYEQYF
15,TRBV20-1,CSARDRGGNTYEQYF
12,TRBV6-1,CASGSGSETQYF
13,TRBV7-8,CASSLIVRETQYF
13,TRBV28,CASSLVRSYEQYF
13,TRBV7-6,CASSFSLVYEQYF
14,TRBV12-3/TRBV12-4,CASTPGTSSYEQYF
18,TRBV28,CASSATSASGGARKGYTF
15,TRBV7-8,CASSFGTGGPYGYTF
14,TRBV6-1,CASRNPAGGETQYF
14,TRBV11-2,CASSSGQGTETQYF
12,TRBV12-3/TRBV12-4,CASSLVEFEQYF
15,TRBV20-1,CSAREGVLAKNIQYF
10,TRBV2,CVSSVDRGIF
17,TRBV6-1,CASSEALSRGFGTEAFF
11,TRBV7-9,CASRSAYEQYF
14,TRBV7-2,CASSLAGVQNEQYF
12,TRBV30,CAWSDSVSEAFF
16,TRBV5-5,CASSYSGTGLGETQYF
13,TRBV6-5,CASRFQGAKGYTF
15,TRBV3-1,CASSQEGHSAYEQYF
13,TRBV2,CASSEARGVEQYF
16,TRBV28,CASSFWTEMGNTEAFF
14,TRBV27,CASSRQGVTTEAFF
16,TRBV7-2,CASSLLTSGSRETQYF
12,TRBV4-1,CASSQGIDEQYF
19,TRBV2,CASSEGFPGTSGIYNEQFF
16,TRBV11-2,CASSLGGIGTQETQYF